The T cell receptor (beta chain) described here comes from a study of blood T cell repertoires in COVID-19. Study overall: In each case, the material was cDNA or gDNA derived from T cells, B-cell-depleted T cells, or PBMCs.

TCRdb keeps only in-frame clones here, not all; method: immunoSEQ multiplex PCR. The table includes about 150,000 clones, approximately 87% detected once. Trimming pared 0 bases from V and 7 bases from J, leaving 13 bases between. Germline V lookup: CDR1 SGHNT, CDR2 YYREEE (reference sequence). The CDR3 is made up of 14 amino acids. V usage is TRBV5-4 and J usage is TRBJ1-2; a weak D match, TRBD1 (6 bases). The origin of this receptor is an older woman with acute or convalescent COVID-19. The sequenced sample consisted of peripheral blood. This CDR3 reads CASSLVAGERGYTF. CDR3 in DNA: TGTGCCAGCAGCTTGGTTGCAGGGGAACGTGGCTACACCTTC. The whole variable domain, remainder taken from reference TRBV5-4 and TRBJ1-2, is ETGVTQSPTHLIKTRGQQVTLRCSSQSGHNTVSWYQQALGQGPQFIFQYYREEENGRGNFPPRFSGLQFPNYSSELNVNALELDDSALYLCASSLVAGERGYTFGSGTRLTVV.